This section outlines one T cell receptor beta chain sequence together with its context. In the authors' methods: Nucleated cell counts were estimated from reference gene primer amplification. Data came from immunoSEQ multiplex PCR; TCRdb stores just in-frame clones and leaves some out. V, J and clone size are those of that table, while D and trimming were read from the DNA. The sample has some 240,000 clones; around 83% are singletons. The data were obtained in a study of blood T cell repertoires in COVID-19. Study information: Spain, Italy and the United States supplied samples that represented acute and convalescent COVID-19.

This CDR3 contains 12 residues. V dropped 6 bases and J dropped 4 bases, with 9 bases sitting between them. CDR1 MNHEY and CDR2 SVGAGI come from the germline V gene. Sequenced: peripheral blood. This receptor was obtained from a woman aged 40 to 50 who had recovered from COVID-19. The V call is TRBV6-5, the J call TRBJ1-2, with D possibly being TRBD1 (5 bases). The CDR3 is CASSPGFYGYTF. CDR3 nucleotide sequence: TGTGCCAGCAGCCCAGGGTTCTATGGCTACACCTTC.